Following are 5 T cell receptor beta chains from one sample sequenced in a study of T cell responses to AZD1222 COVID-19 vaccine. Using immunoSEQ multiplex PCR, the repertoire was profiled, and TCRdb retains in-frame clones only, with some absent. The top ten clones hold roughly 1.8% of a sample with over 200,000 clones, about 94% of them seen once. Sequencing was performed on peripheral blood, taken 28 days after the second dose of the MenACWY control vaccine. The receptor source for this set is an adult who received the MenACWY meningococcal vaccine as a control.

CDR3 protein: CAMSDPTEQETQYF. The CDR3, as DNA: TGTGCCATGTCCGACCCTACTGAGCAAGAGACCCAGTACTTC. V and J are TRBV10-3 and TRBJ2-5; D is unclear. This CDR3 has 14 residues. From germline, CDR1 is ENHRY and CDR2 SYGVKD. V was cut by 9 bases and J by 2 bases, with 16 bases left in between.

The genes are TRBV5-1 and TRBJ2-7; 7 positions agree with TRBD2. Germline V CDR1 and CDR2: SGHRS, YFSETQ. After removal of 0 bases from V and 2 bases from J, the junction contained 5 bases not matched to a gene. The CDR3 sequence is 15 residues long. CDR3 bases: TGCGCCAGCAGCTTGGGCGCGGGGGACCCCTACGAGCAGTACTTC. Encoded protein: CASSLGAGDPYEQYF.

This chain connects TRBV9 to TRBJ2-7; D perhaps matches TRBD2 (6 bases). Trimming cost V 3 bases and J 7 bases, with 17 bases left between them. CDR3 length: 14 amino acids. CDR1 SGDLS and CDR2 YYNGEE come from the germline V gene. This CDR3 is CASSGRDPSGEQYF. The CDR3 coding sequence is TGTGCCAGCAGCGGGAGGGACCCTTCGGGGGAGCAGTACTTC.

The V call is TRBV6-1, the J call TRBJ1-3; maybe TRBD1 (6 bases). The CDR3 runs to 16 residues. V was pared by 4 bases and J by 3 bases, with 16 bases between. Germline CDR1 and CDR2: MNHNS and SASEGT. The CDR3 sequence: CASSGSSGGRGNTIYF. The CDR3 DNA sequence: TGTGCCAGCAGTGGGTCGAGTGGGGGCCGTGGAAACACCATATATTTT.

This chain connects TRBV5-6 to TRBJ2-2, with D tentatively TRBD1 (5 bases). The V end lost 4 bases, the J end lost 4 bases, and 11 bases lay between the germline ends. The length of the CDR3 is 14 residues. CDR1 is SGHDT, CDR2 YYEEEE, per germline. The CDR3 nucleotides read TGTGCCAGCAGCAGGGGTACCAGCACCGGGGAGCTGTTTTTT. Its translation is CASSRGTSTGELFF.